This TCR beta chain emerged from a study of cytomegalovirus exposure and HLA in healthy donors. The CDR3 sequence is 14 residues long. V lost 6 bases, J lost 2 bases, and 5 bases stayed unmatched. Germline loops: CDR1 SGHRS, CDR2 YFSETQ. Study findings and constraints: Being productive about 87% or about 30% of the time was typical of most TCR beta V segments in an earlier analysis. V- and J-gene trimming in TCR beta was tied to a missense DCLRE1C variant by an analysis performed later.

Primers: 60 Vbeta forward and 13 Jbeta reverse. Sequencing was performed with immunoSEQ multiplex PCR; in TCRdb, only in-frame clones are kept and a portion is missing. The data show about 94,000 clones, with 50% to 75% seen just once and under 5% held by the top ten. Points on this clone: Its matching antigen is unknown.

Sequenced sample: PBMCs. This TCR was recovered from a man aged 25 to 45 in good health and CMV-seronegative. The rearrangement joins TRBV5-1 to TRBJ1-2, with 9 bases identical to TRBD1. The CDR3 DNA is TGCGCCAGCACCCCCGGGACAGGGAACTATGGCTACACCTTC. Protein: CASTPGTGNYGYTF.